This T cell receptor beta chain was identified during a study of human T cells and chemical hapten exposure. General observations from the study: In comparison with controls, expanded TCRs gave rise to a significantly larger number of large CDR3 similarity clusters. Patch test score was positively correlated with the counts of PT1 expanded TCRs.

This CDR3 region has 13 residues. The germline V gene encodes CDR1 SGHNT and CDR2 YENEEA. V was pared by 11 bases and J by 3 bases, with 9 bases of the junction left unmatched. The sample's time point: patch test 1, 2 weeks after DPC sensitization. Regarding treatment: therapeutic diphenylcyclopropenone sensitization with weekly scalp DPC. Details on this clonotype: Antigen specificity is unknown.

Individual cDNA molecules in this library carried unique molecular identifiers. Using its own MiXCR run on the RACE reads, TCRdb lists one record per CDR3 protein. The sample includes 180,000 or so distinct CDR3 sequences, 13% to 15% of them seen just once. This sequence joins TRBV11-3 and TRBJ2-7; 8 bases fit TRBD2. This TCR derives from a woman in her twenties or thirties with alopecia areata. Some clones in this sample may be carry-over from other donors' samples. Sequences were derived from whole blood, sampled in connection with sensitization to the hapten diphenylcyclopropenone (DPC). The CDR3 DNA reads TGTGCCGGCGGGTGGCGGGAGGTCTACGAGCAGTACTTC. This codes for CAGGWREVYEQYF.